This TCR beta chain was sequenced during a study of OX40 agonist ivuxolimab in advanced cancers. Across the whole study: Eligibility rules accepted prior anti-PD-1, anti-PD-L1 or anti-CTLA-4 therapy, and around 40% had some.

Peripheral blood came from all dose cohorts at three timepoints. The length of the CDR3 is 16 residues. V lost 1 base, J lost 0 bases, and 7 bases lay in between. Germline loops: CDR1 LGHNA, CDR2 YNFKEQ. Findings of the study overall: What antigens the expanded peripheral T cells recognized was never established.

Assay: immunoSEQ multiplex PCR; the TCRdb copy retains only in-frame clones and omits some. The repertoire consists of around 39,000 clones, with 78% occurring once and the leading ten covering 10% to 15%. This clone was counted once. Its antigen is not known. This clonotype was obtained from an adult with an advanced solid tumor such as melanoma, head and neck, liver or kidney cancer. The material sequenced was CD4+ or CD8+ T cells sorted from blood, taken in a trial of the OX40 agonist ivuxolimab. V gene TRBV4-2 combines with J gene TRBJ2-6; D remains ambiguous. Here the CDR3 DNA reads TGTGCCAGCAGCCAAGGGCATTTCTCTGGGGCCAACGTCCTGACTTTC. Residues: CASSQGHFSGANVLTF.